What follows are 2 T cell receptor beta chains derived from one specimen sequenced in a study of cytomegalovirus exposure and HLA in healthy donors. Primers included in the PCR were 60 Vbeta and 13 Jbeta primers. Here immunoSEQ multiplex PCR was the method, and the copy in TCRdb shows in-frame clones only, minus some. Among 110,000 to 150,000 clones listed, approximately 68% were seen once. Sequenced sample: PBMCs. Every receptor here comes from a man aged 55 to 70 in good health and CMV-seronegative.

This clone was counted between two and nine times. The chain employs TRBV9 and TRBJ1-4; D not resolved. Germline CDR1 and CDR2: SGDLS and YYNGEE. Trimming shortened V by 3 bases and J by 4 bases, and 16 bases separated the two germline ends. The CDR3 totals 16 residues. CDR3: CASSGATGANNEKLFF. The CDR3 nucleotides read TGTGCCAGCAGCGGGGCGACGGGAGCAAATAATGAAAAACTGTTTTTT.

This chain connects TRBV30 to TRBJ1-1, with D perhaps TRBD1 (5 bases). Trimming cost V 0 bases and J 2 bases, with 13 bases left between them. This CDR3 has 15 residues. Per the germline V gene, CDR1 is GTSNPN and CDR2 is SVGIG (reference sequence). This CDR3 is CAWSVRRGVNTEAFF. The CDR3 DNA reads as TGTGCCTGGAGTGTACGGAGGGGTGTTAACACTGAAGCTTTCTTT.